Below are 7 T cell receptor beta chains sequenced from a single sample in a study of blood T cell repertoires in COVID-19. TCRdb keeps only in-frame clones here, not all; method: immunoSEQ multiplex PCR. Here the sample spans 98,000 or so clones, about four fifths being singletons. Sequenced input: peripheral blood. These receptors were taken from a woman in her 70s with acute or convalescent COVID-19.

In its sample, this clone was seen a few times. The chain combines TRBV7-2 with TRBJ2-3, with 7 bases matching TRBD1. Trimming took 2 bases from V and 0 from J; bases not matched to a gene: 5. Germline V gene lookup returns CDR1 SGHTA and CDR2 FQGNSA. The CDR3 length is 16 residues. The CDR3 is CASSLWATGSTDTQYF. The CDR3 nucleotides read TGTGCCAGCAGCTTATGGGCGACAGGGAGCACAGATACGCAGTATTTT.

This chain uses TRBV30 with TRBJ2-3, with 7 bases lining up with TRBD2. The CDR3 sequence is 14 residues long. Germline trimming cut 2 bases from V and 4 bases from J; bases unmatched to any gene: 6. Germline CDR1 reads GTSNPN; CDR2 reads SVGIG (reference sequence). CDR3 DNA sequence: TGTGCCTGGAGTAAAGCGGGATCGCCAGATACGCAGTATTTT. Its protein product is CAWSKAGSPDTQYF.

The chain is built from TRBV27 and TRBJ2-1; D might be TRBD2 (5 bases). V dropped 8 bases and J dropped 6 bases, with 11 bases sitting between them. The CDR3 totals 12 residues. Germline assignment: CDR1 MNHEY and CDR2 SMNVEV (reference sequence). CDR3: CASHRGPNEQFF. In DNA form, the CDR3 reads TGTGCCAGCCATAGAGGGCCCAATGAGCAGTTCTTC.

This rearrangement joins TRBV5-8 to TRBJ2-5; TRBD2 matches 10 bases. V lost 6 bases, J lost 1 base, and 3 bases stayed unmatched. CDR1 SGHTS and CDR2 YDEGEE come from the germline V gene. CDR3 size: 14 residues. As DNA, the CDR3 is TGTGCCAGCAAACTAGCGGGAACCCAAGAGACCCAGTACTTC. This codes for CASKLAGTQETQYF.

The gene calls are TRBV4-3 and TRBJ1-2; 7 bases fit TRBD1. Trimming at V came to 2 bases and at J to 6 bases, leaving 3 bases not matched to a gene. The CDR3 extends over 13 amino acids. Germline CDR1 reads LGHNA; CDR2 reads YSLEER. The CDR3 nucleotides are TGCGCCAGCAGCCAACAACAGGGGAATGGCTACACCTTC. Its translation: CASSQQQGNGYTF.

This chain links TRBV28 with TRBJ1-2; 7 bases are a match to TRBD1. The germline V gene has CDR1 MDHEN and CDR2 SYDVKM. This CDR3 has 14 amino acids. J gave up 2 bases and V 6 bases, and 6 bases lay outside the gene matches. The CDR3 DNA reads TGTGCCAGCAGACCCGGGACAGCAAACTATGGCTACACCTTC. Residues: CASRPGTANYGYTF.

The rearrangement uses TRBV7-2 and TRBJ1-2; D is uncertain. Germline lookup yields CDR1 SGHTA and CDR2 FQGNSA. Deletions cut 5 bases from V and 4 bases from J, with 20 bases between. The CDR3 contains 16 residues. Here the CDR3 reads CASSVHSDLGSYGYTF. Here the CDR3 DNA reads TGTGCCAGCAGCGTCCACTCAGACCTAGGGAGCTATGGCTACACCTTC.